The clone carrying this T cell receptor (beta chain) was observed at least ten times. Antigen unknown. This sample stems from a study of blood T cells in healthy people across ages. Per the germline V gene, CDR1 is MDHEN and CDR2 is SYDVKM. The length of the CDR3 is 12 residues. Deletions cut 4 bases from V and 6 bases from J, with 7 bases between. The amount of total RNA extracted per sample was at least 5.5 micrograms. Study-wide results and limits: TCR beta diversity tracked closely with naive T cell percentage.

For the second PCR, which ran for about 6 to 11 cycles, a sample-barcoded 5' primer and a J-beta primer mix were used. Every cDNA was tagged by a template-switch adaptor with 12 random nucleotides. TCRdb re-derived calls from the 5' RACE reads in MiXCR, one entry per CDR3 protein. The sample carries some 1,500,000 distinct CDR3 sequences, approximately 42% recorded once. This chain uses TRBV28 with TRBJ2-1, with D unresolved. Material: blood. The clonotype was recovered from a woman under 30 in good health. CDR3 bases: TGTGCCAGCAGTTCAAGGGCCAATGAGCAGTTCTTC. This translates into CASSSRANEQFF.